This TCR beta chain was recorded in a study of blood T cell repertoires in COVID-19. Whole-study context: Sites in the United States, Italy and Spain provided acute and convalescent COVID-19 samples.

This clone was observed a single time. Only in-frame clones appear in the TCRdb table, and some are missing; sequencing was by immunoSEQ multiplex PCR. The sample shows about 370,000 clones, around 87% of them seen only once. Per the germline V gene, CDR1 is SGHNT and CDR2 is YYREEE (reference sequence). The length of the CDR3 is 13 residues. V was shortened by 1 base and J by 6 bases, with 7 bases between the two germline ends. This sequence joins TRBV5-4 and TRBJ2-2; D not certain. The sequence came from a woman aged 30 to 39 with COVID-19, enrolled during active disease. The sample consisted of peripheral blood. CDR3 DNA: TGTGCCAGCAGCTTGCCCGGAGCCGGGGAGCTGTTTTTT. Protein product: CASSLPGAGELFF.